This T cell receptor (beta chain) was found in a study of blood T cell repertoires in COVID-19. Overall study context: Samples taken during acute and convalescent COVID-19 were collected in the United States, Italy and Spain. T cells, B-cell-depleted T cells, or PBMCs supplied cDNA or gDNA.

The V end was cut by 0 bases, the J end by 2 bases, with 15 bases between. The CDR3 is 17 residues long. Germline V gives CDR1 SGHNT, CDR2 YYREEE (reference sequence). In the original analysis: Amplified reference gene primers provided the basis for estimating nucleated cell counts. Produced via immunoSEQ multiplex PCR; TCRdb's table is partial and in-frame only. Clonal size and the V and J genes are those of that table, whereas D and trimming came from the DNA. The data show a few hundred thousand clones, under 90% seen once. This sequence was found in a young man with active or convalescent COVID-19. Sequencing was performed on peripheral blood. The V call is TRBV5-4, the J call TRBJ1-3, with D uncertain. CDR3 DNA sequence: TGTGCCAGCAGCTTGGAGGCGGTGCCCCATCCTGGAAACACCATATATTTT. Translated: CASSLEAVPHPGNTIYF.